Here is one TCR beta chain with its context. Its antigen target is currently unknown. Per-base quality was not reported, and no clone a single base away is much larger than it. Receptor libraries were prepared by the immunoSEQ multiplex PCR assay. For the multiplex PCR, a mixture combining 60 forward primers for TCR Vbeta segments and 13 reverse primers for TCR Jbeta segments was used. A multiplex PCR assay on genomic DNA amplified the CDR3 region of rearranged TCR beta genes. Amplified TCR beta libraries were sequenced as 87-base-pair reads on the Illumina HiSeq System. The authors' pipeline ran thus. A later analysis counted 65 million to 90 million unique TCR beta chains across the 550 to 700 repertoires, and about 10 million of these chains were shared by at least two donors. A nearest-neighbor algorithm error-corrected the raw reads and collapsed the reads into unique sequences, merging closely related sequences to remove PCR and sequencing errors. CDR3 sequences were aligned to IMGT reference sequences to assign V, D and J gene segments. For a sequence to be retained, a match of at least six nucleotides was required to both a V gene segment and a J gene segment. Rearrangements were classified as productive when the CDR3 lacked stop codons and remained in frame with V and J, and all other rearrangements were classified as non-productive. Following IMGT convention, CDR3 was defined as the stretch from the second conserved V-encoded cysteine to the conserved J-encoded phenylalanine. The earlier analysis of about 610 of the donors excluded sequences that lacked an unambiguous match to a single V gene segment. An earlier analysis of some 610 of the donors called V segments functional above 56.7% productive rearrangements and segregating when the between-donor standard deviation exceeded 5%. A statistical classification framework was built for diagnosing cytomegalovirus status from the catalog of TCR beta chain sequences. In a later analysis, TCR nucleotide sequences were compared against IMGT/GENE-DB human TR gene sequences so that V and J genes could be assigned. A later analysis assigned CDR3 sequences and most-parsimonious VDJ recombination scenarios with the TCRdist pipeline. In a later analysis, each TCR beta chain was defined by its CDR3 amino acid sequence together with its V-gene family, and reads without a unique V-gene family were excluded. To address suspected cross-contamination and a sequencing artifact, a later analysis removed around 590 highly shared, low-generation-probability nucleotide sequences. For each public chain, a later analysis derived a clonal expansion index from normalized ranks of inferred template counts within each repertoire. A later analysis computed generation probabilities with a VDJ recombination model fitted to out-of-frame rearrangements, and checked the results against IGoR. Hypergeometric tests were used in a later analysis to score TCR-TCR, TCR-HLA and TCR-CMV co-occurrence, with a repertoire-size bias correction applied to the TCR pairs. A later analysis estimated false discovery rates by permuting HLA or CMV assignments 20 times. In a later analysis, co-occurring TCRs were grouped using DBSCAN, with TCRdist sequence similarity added in when clustering inside HLA-allele-positive subsets. Repertoires with fewer than 30,000 or more than 120,000 public chains were left out of co-occurrence clustering, as were about five repertoires with anomalous nucleotide sharing. TCRdb carries this immuneACCESS record with in-frame sequences only. Its versions omit some clonotypes, under half of them owing to an unresolved V gene in the studies checked, with the rest unexplained. V and J calls and clone size are given by that table; D and trimming were obtained from the DNA. This sample holds roughly 100,000 clones; less than 80% were observed only once. Approximately 2.8% of the sample comes from the top ten.

The data originate from a study of cytomegalovirus exposure and HLA in healthy donors (dated by TCRdb to about 2017). General notes on the study: According to an earlier analysis of several hundred of the donors, 150 million to 200 million T cells yielded roughly 100 million unique TCR beta sequences and 276 Gb of sequence data. Donor age, sex, ethnicity and CMV serostatus were compiled alongside the repertoire data. Along with the roughly 670-subject first cohort, a separate validation cohort of over 90 different subjects was used. A later analysis re-examined previously published TCR beta repertoires from hundreds of donors and added high-resolution HLA genotyping to investigate patterns of TCR occurrence. In an earlier analysis of roughly 540 of the donors, high-throughput TCR beta sequencing was used to judge whether each TCR beta V gene segment behaved as functional or pseudogenic. Among about 390 genotyped donors of the cohort, an average of approximately 230,000 unique TCR beta nucleotide sequences were sequenced per donor, around 20% of them non-productive. An early release that covered fewer than 750 HLA-typed donors contained approximately 300 gigabases of sequencing data and some 87 million unique TCR sequences. To predict cytomegalovirus infection status, the study combined high-throughput TCR immunosequencing, statistical association of individual TCRs with disease status, and machine learning. The study aimed to test whether signatures of past pathogen exposure could be identified by cataloging public T cell receptors. The study profiled the T cell repertoires of more than 500 subjects by immunosequencing and related them to cytomegalovirus serostatus. The later analysis used no new phenotypic data to find candidate immune exposures, relying instead on TCR beta sequences and their occurrence across donors. The number of typed donors differed by locus: about 620-640 for A, B, C, DRB1 and DQB1; approximately 520 for DQA1; approximately 610 for DPA1; and 450 to 480 for DPB1. Class I and class II HLA loci were covered by the typing at four-digit resolution. Of the roughly 400 genotyped donors, 81% were placed in the genetic ancestry cluster associated with self-reported Caucasian donors. In a later genetic analysis, genome-wide SNP genotypes for 398 of the 666 donors were used, and that subset was treated as a discovery cohort. Four or five DR-DQ haplotypes were handled as single units for association and clustering because linkage in the cohort was strong. Every discovery cohort repertoire had been produced on one sequencing platform. Study-wide conclusions, independent of this receptor: In an earlier analysis of roughly 500 of the donors, most TCR beta V segments appeared in productive rearrangements about 90% or about 30% of the time, broadly matching IMGT annotations. It was suggested by the authors that the approach could potentially be generalized to other disease states and immunological phenotypes. CMV serostatus was the only immune exposure information available for the cohort. The study gave a list of over 150 TCR beta chains associated with cytomegalovirus. A later genetic analysis associated a missense DCLRE1C variant with V-gene and J-gene trimming of TCR beta chains, and an independent cohort replicated the association. The classifier was reported to diagnose cytomegalovirus status with high specificity and sensitivity in both the original and validation cohorts. Some IMGT-functional V segments, including TRBV6-2 and TRBV6-3, could not be distinguished by the 87-base-pair reads and were therefore excluded. In a later analysis, TCR association rates were found to vary across HLA loci, with the most associated TCRs seen for DRB1 alleles and the fewest for HLA-C alleles. Linkage disequilibrium might explain the correlated functional status among segregating V segments, but an unknown experimental factor could not be excluded. HLA typing was unavailable for some donors at each locus, so association tests used only the typed subset. A later genetic analysis reported fewer N-insertions in productive TCRs among donors in an Asian-associated ancestry cluster than the roughly 650-donor mean. When HLA alleles, especially DR and DQ, strongly co-occurred, TCR associations were difficult to assign to individual alleles. A later analysis associated about 17,000 TCR beta sequences with specific HLA alleles at a false discovery rate of 0.05. The earlier analysis of about 600 of the donors excluded some 15 rarely observed V segments, including chromosome 9 orphons, because counts were too low. In this cohort, only TCR beta chains were sequenced, and detectable features were limited by the absence of alpha or paired-chain data. Three of the identified cytomegalovirus-associated TCR beta chains were confirmed in vitro to be specific for cytomegalovirus antigens. In a later analysis, HLA-associated TCR beta chains showed more clonal expansion and lower generation probabilities than non-associated chains that were equally common. A group of highly shared sequence variants was considered likely to be a technical artifact of the sequencing pipeline. A further reported finding was that TCR beta sequences accurately predicted the HLA-A and HLA-B alleles for most subjects in the first cohort. According to a later analysis, most CMV-associated TCR beta chains appeared to be HLA-restricted, and the HLA associations seemed to be driven largely by CMV exposure. Several of the top co-occurrence clusters appeared to be linked to parvovirus B19, influenza, CMV and Epstein-Barr virus, according to a later analysis. The presence/absence analyses assumed that sequencing depth was roughly uniform across donors, and that assumption may not be true. Most TCR sequences were observed very rarely across donors, whereas some public TCRs were present in many individuals.

According to the germline V gene, CDR1 reads KGHSH and CDR2 reads LQKENI. Deletion took 3 bases off V and 4 bases off J, with a span of 12 bases between the germline ends. Including cysteine and phenylalanine, the CDR3 has 14 amino acids. The retained sequence is limited to the CDR3, 42 bases, with the frame set at the first base. The cohort was made up of roughly 670 healthy bone marrow donors. At the time of sampling, every cohort member was nominally healthy, though immune exposures that went unrecorded were likely present. The donor was CMV seronegative and belonged to the group of under 400 seronegative cohort members. Each donor provided a peripheral blood sample, and peripheral blood mononuclear cells were used for TCR beta sequencing. The Qiagen DNeasy Blood Extraction Kit was used to extract genomic DNA from the blood cell samples.

Recombination connected TRBV18 to TRBJ1-1; D gene: possibly TRBD1, on 6 matching bases. This sequence originates from a woman between 40 and 55 years old in good health and CMV-seronegative. Sample: PBMCs. The CDR3 reads CASSPATGSTEAFF. The nucleotides read TGTGCCAGCTCACCGGCCACAGGGTCCACTGAAGCTTTCTTT.